This T cell receptor (beta chain) derives from a study of Ad26.COV2.S vaccination and SARS-CoV-2 variants. The overall study: Intramuscular Ad26.COV2.S doses were given once or twice, 56 days apart. Study-wide findings and caveats: Responses of T cells in total may have been underestimated by the TCR breadth and depth analyses. Placebo recipients had lower spike-specific TCR breadth than vaccine recipients.

With regard to this clone: Antigen: not known.

The treatment was: roughly 18 received Ad26.COV2.S at low or high dose, single or two shots; 5 received placebo; per-sample allocation not given. The study sampled participants on day 63 after the first vaccine or placebo injection. Its platform was an Ad26 vector, and its expressed antigen was Wuhan-strain SARS-CoV-2 spike. V gave up 9 bases and J gave up 0 bases, with 18 bases separating them. The germline gives CDR1 SGHDN, CDR2 FVKESK. The CDR3 covers 15 residues. This table comes from immunoSEQ multiplex PCR, and its TCRdb copy is limited to in-frame clones, with some not included. The sample contains some 340,000 clones, 85% of which appear only once.

This chain joins TRBV14 and TRBJ2-7, with D possibly being TRBD1 or TRBD2 (5 bases each). The sequence derives from a person between 18 and 60 years old who received the Ad26.COV2.S COVID-19 vaccine or a placebo. The specimen comprised peripheral blood, sampled in a trial of Ad26.COV2.S vaccine versus placebo. CDR3 loop: CASNPRDGSSYEQYF. CDR3 DNA sequence: TGTGCCAGTAATCCCCGGGACGGCAGCTCCTACGAGCAGTACTTC.